The clone carrying this T cell receptor beta chain appeared a single time. Its antigen is as yet unknown. The sample originates from a study of blood T cells in healthy people across ages. Donors were systemically healthy Caucasian individuals from Russia aged 6 to 90 years. In each sample, at least 6.5 million PBMCs were isolated. The germline V gene encodes CDR1 MDHEN and CDR2 SYDVKM. Trimming took 5 bases from V and 5 from J; bases not matched to a gene: 15. The CDR3 sequence is 18 residues long. Overall study results and limits: Unknown CMV status may confound age-related changes in expanded clones.

Combining a sample-barcoded 5' primer with a J-beta primer mix, a second PCR ran for roughly 7 to 12 cycles. A single record per CDR3 protein comes from TCRdb applying MiXCR to the 5' RACE reads. This sample has about 970,000 distinct CDR3 sequences, with roughly 47% found just once. The clonotype originates from a woman aged 60-75 years in good health. Sequenced material: blood. The V and J genes are TRBV28 and TRBJ2-3; 11 bases are a match to TRBD2. The chain's CDR3 is CASSPTLAGVGFGDTQYF. The CDR3 nucleotides read TGTGCCAGCAGTCCCACACTAGCGGGAGTTGGGTTTGGAGATACGCAGTATTTT.